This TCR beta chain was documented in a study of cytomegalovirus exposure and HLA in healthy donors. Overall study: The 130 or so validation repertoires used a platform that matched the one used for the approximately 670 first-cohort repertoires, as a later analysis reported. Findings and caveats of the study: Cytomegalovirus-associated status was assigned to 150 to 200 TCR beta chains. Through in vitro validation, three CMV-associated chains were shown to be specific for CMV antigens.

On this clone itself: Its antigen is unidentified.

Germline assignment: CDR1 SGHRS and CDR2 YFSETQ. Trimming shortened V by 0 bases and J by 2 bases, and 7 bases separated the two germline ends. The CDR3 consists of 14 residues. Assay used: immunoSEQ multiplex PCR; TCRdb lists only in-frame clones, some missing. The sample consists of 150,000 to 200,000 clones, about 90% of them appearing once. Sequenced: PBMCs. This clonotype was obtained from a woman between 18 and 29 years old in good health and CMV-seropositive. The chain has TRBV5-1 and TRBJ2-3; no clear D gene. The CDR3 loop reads CASSLGWATDTQYF. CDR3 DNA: TGCGCCAGCAGCTTGGGCTGGGCCACAGATACGCAGTATTTT.